The T cell receptor beta chain under discussion was sequenced for a study of blood T cell repertoires in COVID-19. At the level of the study: The United States, Italy and Spain were the sources of the acute and convalescent COVID-19 samples.

A Seattle source enrolled patients during active infection and followed them longitudinally. Generated by immunoSEQ multiplex PCR, the TCRdb table keeps only in-frame clones and is missing some. The sample has roughly 150,000 clones, around 87% seen once. The receptor's source is a woman aged 80 or over with COVID-19, enrolled during active disease. What was sequenced was peripheral blood.

DNA for the CDR3: TGTGCCAGCATAACAACCTATGGCTACACCTTC. This codes for CASITTYGYTF. The chain joins TRBV6-5 to TRBJ1-2, with no clear D. Trimming shortened V by 7 bases and J by 4 bases, and 7 bases separated the two germline ends. Germline-derived CDR1 and CDR2 are MNHEY and SVGAGI. The CDR3 length is 11 residues.